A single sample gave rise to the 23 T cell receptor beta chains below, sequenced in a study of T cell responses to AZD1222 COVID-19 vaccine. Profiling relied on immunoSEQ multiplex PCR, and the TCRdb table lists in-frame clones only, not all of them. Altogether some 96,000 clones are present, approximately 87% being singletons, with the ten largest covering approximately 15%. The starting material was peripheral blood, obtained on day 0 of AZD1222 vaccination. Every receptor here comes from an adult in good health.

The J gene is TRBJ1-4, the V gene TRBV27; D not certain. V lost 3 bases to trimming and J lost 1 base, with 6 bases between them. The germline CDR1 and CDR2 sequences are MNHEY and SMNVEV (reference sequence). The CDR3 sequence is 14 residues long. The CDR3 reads CASSFGRTNEKLFF. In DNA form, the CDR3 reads TGTGCCAGCAGTTTTGGAAGAACTAATGAAAAACTGTTTTTT.

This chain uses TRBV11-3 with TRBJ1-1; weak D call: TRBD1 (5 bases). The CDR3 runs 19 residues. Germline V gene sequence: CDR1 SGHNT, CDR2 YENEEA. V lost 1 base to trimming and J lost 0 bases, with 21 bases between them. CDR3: CASSLAGEAPSSMNTEAFF. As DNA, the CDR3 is TGTGCCAGCAGCTTAGCGGGGGAGGCCCCATCATCTATGAACACTGAAGCTTTCTTT.

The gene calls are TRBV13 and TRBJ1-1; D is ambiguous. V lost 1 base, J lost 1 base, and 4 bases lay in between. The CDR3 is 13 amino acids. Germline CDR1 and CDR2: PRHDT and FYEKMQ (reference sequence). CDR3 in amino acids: CASSLEGNTEAFF. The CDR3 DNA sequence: TGTGCCAGCAGCTTAGAGGGGAACACTGAAGCTTTCTTT.

As DNA, the CDR3 is TGTGCCAGCAGCCGGACAGGGGCCGATCGCACAGATACGCAGTATTTT. The encoded protein is CASSRTGADRTDTQYF. The gene calls are TRBV21-1 and TRBJ2-3; TRBD1, the D gene given by the table, was not confirmed from the DNA. TRBV21-1 represents a pseudogene. CDR3 length: 16 amino acids.

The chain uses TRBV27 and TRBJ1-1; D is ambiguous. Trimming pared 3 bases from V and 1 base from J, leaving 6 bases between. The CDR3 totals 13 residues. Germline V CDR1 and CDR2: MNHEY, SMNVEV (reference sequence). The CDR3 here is CASSFRENTEAFF. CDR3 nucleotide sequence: TGTGCCAGCAGTTTCCGGGAGAACACTGAAGCTTTCTTT.

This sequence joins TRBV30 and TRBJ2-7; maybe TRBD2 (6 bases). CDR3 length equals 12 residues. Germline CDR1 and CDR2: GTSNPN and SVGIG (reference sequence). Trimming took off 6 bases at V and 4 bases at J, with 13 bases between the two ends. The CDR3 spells CACETREYEQYF. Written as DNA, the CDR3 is TGTGCCTGCGAGACTAGAGAATACGAGCAGTACTTC.

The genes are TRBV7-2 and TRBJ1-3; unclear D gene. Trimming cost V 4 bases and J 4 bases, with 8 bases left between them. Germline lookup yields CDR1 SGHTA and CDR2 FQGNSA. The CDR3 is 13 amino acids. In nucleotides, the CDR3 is TGTGCCAGCAGCTCTAGACAAGGAAACACCATATATTTT. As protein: CASSSRQGNTIYF.

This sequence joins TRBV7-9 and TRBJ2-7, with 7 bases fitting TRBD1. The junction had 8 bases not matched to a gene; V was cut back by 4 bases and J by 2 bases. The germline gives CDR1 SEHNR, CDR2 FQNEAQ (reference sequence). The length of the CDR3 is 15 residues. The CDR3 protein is CASSWETGPTYEQYF. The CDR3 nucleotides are TGTGCCAGCAGCTGGGAGACAGGGCCGACCTACGAGCAGTACTTC.

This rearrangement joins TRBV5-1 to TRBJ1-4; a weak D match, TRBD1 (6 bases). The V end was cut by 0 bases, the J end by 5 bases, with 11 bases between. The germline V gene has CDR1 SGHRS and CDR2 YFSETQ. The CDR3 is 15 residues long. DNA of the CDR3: TGCGCCAGCAGCTTGGTAGGGCAGGGGAATGAAAAACTGTTTTTT. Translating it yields CASSLVGQGNEKLFF.

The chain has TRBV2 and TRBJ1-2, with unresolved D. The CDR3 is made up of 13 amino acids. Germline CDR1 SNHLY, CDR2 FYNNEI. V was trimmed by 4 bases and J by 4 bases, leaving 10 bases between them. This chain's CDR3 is CASSADMSYGYTF. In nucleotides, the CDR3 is TGTGCCAGCAGTGCTGACATGTCCTATGGCTACACCTTC.

CDR3 nucleotides: TGTGCCAGCAGCTTCAGGAGACAGGGCTTAGGAAACACCATATATTTT. Protein product: CASSFRRQGLGNTIYF. The V call is TRBV3-1 (or the pseudogene TRBV3-2), the J call TRBJ1-3; TRBD1 matches at 7 bases. The CDR3 is 16 amino acids. Germline CDR1 LGHDT, CDR2 YNNKEL (reference sequence). V lost 5 bases to trimming and J lost 4 bases; unmatched junction nucleotides: 11.

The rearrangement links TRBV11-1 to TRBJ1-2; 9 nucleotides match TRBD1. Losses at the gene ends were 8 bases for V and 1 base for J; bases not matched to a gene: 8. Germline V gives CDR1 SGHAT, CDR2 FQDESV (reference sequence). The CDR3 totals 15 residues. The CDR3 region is CASSPGQGINYGYTF. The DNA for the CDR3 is TGTGCCAGCTCCCCAGGACAGGGGATTAACTATGGCTACACCTTC.

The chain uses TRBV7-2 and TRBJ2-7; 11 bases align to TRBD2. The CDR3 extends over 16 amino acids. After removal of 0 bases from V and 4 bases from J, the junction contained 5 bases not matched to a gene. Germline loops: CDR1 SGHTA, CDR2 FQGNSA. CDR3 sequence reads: CASSLASASGRYEQYF. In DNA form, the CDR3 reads TGTGCCAGCAGCTTAGCGTCTGCTAGCGGGAGGTACGAGCAGTACTTC.

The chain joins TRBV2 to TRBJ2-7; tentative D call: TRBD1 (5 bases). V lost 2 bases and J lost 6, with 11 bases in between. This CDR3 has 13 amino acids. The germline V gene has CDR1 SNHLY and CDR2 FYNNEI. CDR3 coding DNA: TGTGCCAGCAGTGAACGGGCAGGGCTCGAGCAGTACTTC. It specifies CASSERAGLEQYF.

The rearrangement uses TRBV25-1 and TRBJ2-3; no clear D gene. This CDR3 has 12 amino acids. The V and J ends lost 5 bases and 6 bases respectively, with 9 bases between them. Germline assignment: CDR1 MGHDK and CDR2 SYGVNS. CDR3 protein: CASSFIGDTQYF. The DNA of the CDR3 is TGTGCCAGCAGTTTCATTGGCGATACGCAGTATTTT.

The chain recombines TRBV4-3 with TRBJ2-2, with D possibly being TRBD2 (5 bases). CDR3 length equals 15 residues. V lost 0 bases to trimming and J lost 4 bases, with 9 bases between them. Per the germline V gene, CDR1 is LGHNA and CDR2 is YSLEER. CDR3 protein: CASSQDRGITGELFF. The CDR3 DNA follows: TGCGCCAGCAGCCAAGATCGGGGTATCACCGGGGAGCTGTTTTTT.

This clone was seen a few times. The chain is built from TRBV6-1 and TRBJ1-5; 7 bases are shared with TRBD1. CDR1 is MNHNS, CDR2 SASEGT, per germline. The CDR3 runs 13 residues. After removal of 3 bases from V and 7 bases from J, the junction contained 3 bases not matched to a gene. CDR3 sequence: CASSDEGAQPQHF. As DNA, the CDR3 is TGTGCCAGCAGTGACGAGGGGGCACAGCCCCAGCATTTT.

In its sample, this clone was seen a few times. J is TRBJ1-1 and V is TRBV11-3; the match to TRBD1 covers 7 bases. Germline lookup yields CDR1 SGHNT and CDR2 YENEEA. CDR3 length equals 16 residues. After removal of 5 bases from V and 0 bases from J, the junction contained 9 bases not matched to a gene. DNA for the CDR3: TGTGCCAGCAGCCCAGGGGGTGCCATAATGAACACTGAAGCTTTCTTT. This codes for CASSPGGAIMNTEAFF. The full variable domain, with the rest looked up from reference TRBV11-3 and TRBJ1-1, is EAGVVQSPRYKIIEKKQPVAFWCNPISGHNTLYWYLQNLGQGPELLIRYENEEAVDDSQLPKDRFSAERLKGVDSTLKIQPAELGDSAVYLCASSPGGAIMNTEAFFGQGTRLTVV.

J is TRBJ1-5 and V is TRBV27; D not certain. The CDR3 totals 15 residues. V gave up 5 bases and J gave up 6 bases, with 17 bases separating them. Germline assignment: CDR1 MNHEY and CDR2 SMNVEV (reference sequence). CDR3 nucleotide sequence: TGTGCCAGCAGTATCACTTGGCAGAAAAGTCAGCCCCAGCATTTT. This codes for CASSITWQKSQPQHF.

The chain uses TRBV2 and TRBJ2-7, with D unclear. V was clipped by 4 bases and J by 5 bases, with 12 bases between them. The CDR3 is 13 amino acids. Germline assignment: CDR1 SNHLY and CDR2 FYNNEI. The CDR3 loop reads CASSGVDFHEQYF. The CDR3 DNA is TGTGCCAGCAGTGGGGTCGATTTCCACGAGCAGTACTTC. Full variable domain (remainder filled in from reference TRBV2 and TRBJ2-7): EPEVTQTPSHQVTQMGQEVILRCVPISNHLYFYWYRQILGQKVEFLVSFYNNEISEKSEIFDDQFSVERPDGSNFTLKIRSTKLEDSAMYFCASSGVDFHEQYFGPGTRLTVT.

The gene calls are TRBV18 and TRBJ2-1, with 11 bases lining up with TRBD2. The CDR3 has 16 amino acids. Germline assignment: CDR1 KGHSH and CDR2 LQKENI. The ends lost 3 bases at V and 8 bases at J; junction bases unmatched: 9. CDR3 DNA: TGTGCCAGCTCACCTATAAGACTAGCGGGGCGGGATGAGCAGTTCTTC. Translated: CASSPIRLAGRDEQFF.

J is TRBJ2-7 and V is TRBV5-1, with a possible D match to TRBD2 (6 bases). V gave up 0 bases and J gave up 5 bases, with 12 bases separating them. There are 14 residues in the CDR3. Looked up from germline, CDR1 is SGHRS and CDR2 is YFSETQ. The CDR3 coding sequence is TGCGCCAGCAGCTTGGATAGGCGGAGGGACGAGCAGTACTTC. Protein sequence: CASSLDRRRDEQYF.

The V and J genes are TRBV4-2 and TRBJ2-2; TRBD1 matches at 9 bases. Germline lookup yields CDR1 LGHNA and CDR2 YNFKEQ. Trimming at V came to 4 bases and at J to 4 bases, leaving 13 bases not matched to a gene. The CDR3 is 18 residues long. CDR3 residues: CASSRDPGDRAGTGELFF. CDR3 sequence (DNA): TGTGCCAGCAGCCGGGATCCCGGGGACAGGGCGGGCACCGGGGAGCTGTTTTTT.